This TCR beta chain is from a study of cytomegalovirus exposure and HLA in healthy donors. Study-level points and caveats: The CMV antigen specificity of a few CMV-associated chains was confirmed through in vitro analysis.

Profiling relied on immunoSEQ multiplex PCR, and the TCRdb table lists in-frame clones only, not all of them. The sample carries around 200,000 clones, 85% to 90% recorded once. Regarding this clone: Its antigen is undetermined.

The germline CDR1 and CDR2 sequences are LNHDA and SQIVND (reference sequence). The CDR3 is 15 residues long. After removal of 5 bases from V and 3 bases from J, the junction contained 4 bases not matched to a gene. The clonotype originates from a young woman in good health and CMV-seronegative. Specimen: PBMCs. This sequence joins TRBV19 and TRBJ2-1; 10 nucleotides line up with TRBD1. This CDR3 reads CASSSRDRGYNEQFF. The CDR3, as DNA: TGTGCCAGTAGTTCCCGGGACAGGGGCTACAATGAGCAGTTCTTC.